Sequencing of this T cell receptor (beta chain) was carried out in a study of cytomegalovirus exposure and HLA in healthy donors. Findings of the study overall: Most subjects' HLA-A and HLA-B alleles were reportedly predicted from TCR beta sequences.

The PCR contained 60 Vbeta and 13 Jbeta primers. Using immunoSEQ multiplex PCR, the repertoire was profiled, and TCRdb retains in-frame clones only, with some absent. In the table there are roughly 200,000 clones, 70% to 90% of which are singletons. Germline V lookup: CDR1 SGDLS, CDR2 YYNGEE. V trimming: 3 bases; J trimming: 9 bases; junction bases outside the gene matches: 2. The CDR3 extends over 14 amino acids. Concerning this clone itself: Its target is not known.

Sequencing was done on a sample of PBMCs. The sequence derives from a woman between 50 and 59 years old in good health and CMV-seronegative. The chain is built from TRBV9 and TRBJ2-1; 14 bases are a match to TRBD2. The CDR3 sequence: CASSAGTSGGEQFF. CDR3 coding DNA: TGTGCCAGCAGCGCCGGGACTAGCGGGGGTGAGCAGTTCTTC. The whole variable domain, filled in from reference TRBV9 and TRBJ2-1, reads DSGVTQTPKHLITATGQRVTLRCSPRSGDLSVYWYQQSLDQGLQFLIQYYNGEERAKGNILERFSAQQFPDLHSELNLSSLELGDSALYFCASSAGTSGGEQFFGPGTRLTVL.